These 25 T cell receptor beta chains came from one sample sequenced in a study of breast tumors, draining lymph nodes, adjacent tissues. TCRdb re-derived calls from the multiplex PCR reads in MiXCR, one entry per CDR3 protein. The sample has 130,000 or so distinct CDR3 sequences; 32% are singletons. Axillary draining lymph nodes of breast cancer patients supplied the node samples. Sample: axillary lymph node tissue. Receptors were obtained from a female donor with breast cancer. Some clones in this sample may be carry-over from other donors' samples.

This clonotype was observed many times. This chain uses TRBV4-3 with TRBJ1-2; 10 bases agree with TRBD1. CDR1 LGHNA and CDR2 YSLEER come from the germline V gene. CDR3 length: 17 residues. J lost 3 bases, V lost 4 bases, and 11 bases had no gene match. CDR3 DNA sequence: TGCGCCAGCAGCCGGATATTCTACGGGACAGGGGACTATGGCTACACCTTC. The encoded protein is CASSRIFYGTGDYGYTF.

The CDR3 loop is CASSFPSGVSPLHF. CDR3 nucleotides: TGTGCCAGCAGCTTTCCTAGCGGGGTTTCACCCCTCCACTTT. The chain couples TRBV7-2 to TRBJ1-6, with D unresolved. Between the trimmed V and J ends, which lost 3 bases and 9 bases, there was a span of 12 bases. Germline loops: CDR1 SGHTA, CDR2 FQGNSA. This CDR3 contains 14 residues.

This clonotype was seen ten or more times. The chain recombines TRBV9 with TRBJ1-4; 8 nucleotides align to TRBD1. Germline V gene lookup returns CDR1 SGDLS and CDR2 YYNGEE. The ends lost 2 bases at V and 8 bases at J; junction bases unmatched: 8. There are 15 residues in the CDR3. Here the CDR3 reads CASSVGGGQGEKLFF. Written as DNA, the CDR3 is TGTGCCAGCAGCGTTGGGGGCGGACAGGGAGAAAAACTGTTTTTT.

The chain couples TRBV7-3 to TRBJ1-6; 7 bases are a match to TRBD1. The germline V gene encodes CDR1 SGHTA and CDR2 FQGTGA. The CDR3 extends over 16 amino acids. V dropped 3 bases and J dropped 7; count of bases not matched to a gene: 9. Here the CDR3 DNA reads TGTGCCAGCAGCTTCTGTTTCGGGGACAGCAATTCACCCCTCCACTTT. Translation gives CASSFCFGDSNSPLHF.

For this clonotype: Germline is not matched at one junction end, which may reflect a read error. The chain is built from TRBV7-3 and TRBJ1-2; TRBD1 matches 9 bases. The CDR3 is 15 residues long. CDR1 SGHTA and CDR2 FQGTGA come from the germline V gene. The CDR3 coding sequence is TGTGCCAGCAGCACCTCCGGGACAGGGAGCTATGGCTACCCCTTC. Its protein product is CASSTSGTGSYGYPF. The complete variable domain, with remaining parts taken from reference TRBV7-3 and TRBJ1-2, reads GAGVSQTPSNKVTEKGKYVELRCDPISGHTALYWYRQSLGQGPEFLIYFQGTGAADDSGLPNDRFFAVRPEGSVSTLKIQRTERGDSAVYLCASSTSGTGSYGYPFGSGTRLTVV.

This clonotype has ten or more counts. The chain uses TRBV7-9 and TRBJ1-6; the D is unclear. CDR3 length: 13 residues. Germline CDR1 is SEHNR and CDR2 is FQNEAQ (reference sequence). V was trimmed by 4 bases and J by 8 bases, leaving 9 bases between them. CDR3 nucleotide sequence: TGTGCCAGCAGCTCAGGTGTGGATTCACCCCTCCACTTT. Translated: CASSSGVDSPLHF.

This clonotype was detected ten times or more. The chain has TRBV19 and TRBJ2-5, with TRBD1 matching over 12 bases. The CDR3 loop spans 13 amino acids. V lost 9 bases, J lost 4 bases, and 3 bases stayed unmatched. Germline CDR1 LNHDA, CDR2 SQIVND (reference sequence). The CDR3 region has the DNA TGTGCCAGCCGGGACAGGGGGCGAGAGACCCAGTACTTC. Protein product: CASRDRGRETQYF.

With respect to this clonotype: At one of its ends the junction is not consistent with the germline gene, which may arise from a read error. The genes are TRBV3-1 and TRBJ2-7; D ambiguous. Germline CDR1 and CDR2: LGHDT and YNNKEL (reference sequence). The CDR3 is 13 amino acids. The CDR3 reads CASSQDHEYEQYF. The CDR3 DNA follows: TGCGCCAGCAGCCAAGATCATGAGTACGAGCAGTACTTC.

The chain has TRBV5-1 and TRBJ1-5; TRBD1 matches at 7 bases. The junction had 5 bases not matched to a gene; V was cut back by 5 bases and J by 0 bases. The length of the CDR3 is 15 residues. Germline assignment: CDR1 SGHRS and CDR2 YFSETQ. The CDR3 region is CASREGAGSNQPQHF. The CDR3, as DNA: TGCGCCAGCAGGGAGGGGGCCGGTAGCAATCAGCCCCAGCATTTT.

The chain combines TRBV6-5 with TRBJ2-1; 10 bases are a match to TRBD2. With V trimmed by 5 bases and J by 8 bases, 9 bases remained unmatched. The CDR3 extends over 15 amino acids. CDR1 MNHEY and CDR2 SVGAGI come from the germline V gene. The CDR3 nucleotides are TGTGCCAGCAGTCACGCGATAGCGGGGGGATATGAGCAGTTCTTC. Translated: CASSHAIAGGYEQFF.

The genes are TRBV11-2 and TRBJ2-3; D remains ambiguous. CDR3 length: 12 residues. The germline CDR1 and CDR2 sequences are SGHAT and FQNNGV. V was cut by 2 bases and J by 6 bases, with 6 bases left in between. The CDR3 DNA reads TGTGCCAGCAGCTTAACTCCCGATACGCAGTATTTT. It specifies CASSLTPDTQYF.

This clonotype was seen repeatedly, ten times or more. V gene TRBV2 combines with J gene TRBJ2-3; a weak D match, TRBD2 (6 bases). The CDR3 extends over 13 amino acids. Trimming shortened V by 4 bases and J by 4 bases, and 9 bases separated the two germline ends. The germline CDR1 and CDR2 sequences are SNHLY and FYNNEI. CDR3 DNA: TGTGCCAGCAGTGCTAGCGACGCAGATACGCAGTATTTT. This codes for CASSASDADTQYF. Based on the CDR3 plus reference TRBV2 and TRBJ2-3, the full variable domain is EPEVTQTPSHQVTQMGQEVILRCVPISNHLYFYWYRQILGQKVEFLVSFYNNEISEKSEIFDDQFSVERPDGSNFTLKIRSTKLEDSAMYFCASSASDADTQYFGPGTRLTVL.

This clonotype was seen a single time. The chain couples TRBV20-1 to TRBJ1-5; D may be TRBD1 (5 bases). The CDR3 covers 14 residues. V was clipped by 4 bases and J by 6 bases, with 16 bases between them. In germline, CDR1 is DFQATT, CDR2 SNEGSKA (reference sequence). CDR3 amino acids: CSATRGRGCQPQHF. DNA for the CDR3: TGCAGTGCTACGCGAGGGAGGGGATGTCAGCCCCAGCATTTT.

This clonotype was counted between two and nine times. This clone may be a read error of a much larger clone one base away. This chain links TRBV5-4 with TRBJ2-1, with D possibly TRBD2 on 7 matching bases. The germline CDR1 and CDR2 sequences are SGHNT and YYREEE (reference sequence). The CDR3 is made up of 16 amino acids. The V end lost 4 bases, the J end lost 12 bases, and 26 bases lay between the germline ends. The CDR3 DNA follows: TGTGCCAGCAGCCACCGGGGGGCCCGGGTTTTACTCCCGCAGTTCTTC. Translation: CASSHRGARVLLPQFF.

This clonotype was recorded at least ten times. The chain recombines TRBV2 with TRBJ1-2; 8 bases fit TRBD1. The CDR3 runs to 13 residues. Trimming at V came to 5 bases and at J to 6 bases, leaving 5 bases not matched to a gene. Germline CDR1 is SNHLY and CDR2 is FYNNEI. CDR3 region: CASSRTGGNGYTF. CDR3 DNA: TGTGCCAGCAGTCGCACAGGGGGGAATGGCTACACCTTC.

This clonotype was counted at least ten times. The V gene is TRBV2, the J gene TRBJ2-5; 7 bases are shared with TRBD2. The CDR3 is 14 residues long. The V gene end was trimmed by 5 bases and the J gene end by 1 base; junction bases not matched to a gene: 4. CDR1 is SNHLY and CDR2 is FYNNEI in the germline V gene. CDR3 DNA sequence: TGTGCCAGCAGTAGATCTAGCGGCCAAGAGACCCAGTACTTC. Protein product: CASSRSSGQETQYF. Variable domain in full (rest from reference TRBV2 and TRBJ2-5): EPEVTQTPSHQVTQMGQEVILRCVPISNHLYFYWYRQILGQKVEFLVSFYNNEISEKSEIFDDQFSVERPDGSNFTLKIRSTKLEDSAMYFCASSRSSGQETQYFGPGTRLLVL.

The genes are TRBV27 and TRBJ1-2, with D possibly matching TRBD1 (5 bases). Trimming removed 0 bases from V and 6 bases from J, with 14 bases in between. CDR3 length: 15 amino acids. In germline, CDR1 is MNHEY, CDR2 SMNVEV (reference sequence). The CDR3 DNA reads TGTGCCAGCAGTTTATCGGGTTTAGCAGGGCATGGCTACACCTTC. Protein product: CASSLSGLAGHGYTF.

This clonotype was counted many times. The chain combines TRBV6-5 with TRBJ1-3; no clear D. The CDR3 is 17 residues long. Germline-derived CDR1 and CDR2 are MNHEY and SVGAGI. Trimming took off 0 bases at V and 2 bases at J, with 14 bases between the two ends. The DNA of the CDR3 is TGTGCCAGCAGTTACTCGAGGCCACAAAGGACTGGAAACACCATATATTTT. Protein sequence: CASSYSRPQRTGNTIYF.

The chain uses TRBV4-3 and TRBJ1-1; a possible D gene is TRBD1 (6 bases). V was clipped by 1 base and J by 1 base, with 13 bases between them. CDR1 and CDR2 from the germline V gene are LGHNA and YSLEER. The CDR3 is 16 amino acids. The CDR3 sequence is CASSQVRTGPNTEAFF. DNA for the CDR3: TGCGCCAGCAGCCAAGTAAGAACAGGGCCGAACACTGAAGCTTTCTTT.

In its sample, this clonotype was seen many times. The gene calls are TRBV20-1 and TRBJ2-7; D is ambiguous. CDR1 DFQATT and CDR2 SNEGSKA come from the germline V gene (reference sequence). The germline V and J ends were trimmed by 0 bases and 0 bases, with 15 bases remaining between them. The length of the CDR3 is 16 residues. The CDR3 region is CSARDDGDKDSYEQYF. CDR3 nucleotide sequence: TGCAGTGCTAGAGATGACGGCGACAAGGACTCCTACGAGCAGTACTTC.

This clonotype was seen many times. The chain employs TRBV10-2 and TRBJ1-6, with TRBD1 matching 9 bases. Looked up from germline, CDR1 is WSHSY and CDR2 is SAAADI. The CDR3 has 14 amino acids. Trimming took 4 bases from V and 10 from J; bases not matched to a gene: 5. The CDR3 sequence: CASSVGTGQSPLHF. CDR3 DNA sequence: TGCGCCAGCAGTGTTGGGACAGGGCAATCACCCCTCCACTTT.

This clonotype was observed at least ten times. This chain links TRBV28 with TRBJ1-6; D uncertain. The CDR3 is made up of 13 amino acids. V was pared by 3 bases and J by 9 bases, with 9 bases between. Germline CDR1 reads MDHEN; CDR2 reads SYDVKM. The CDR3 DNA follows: TGTGCCAGCAGTTTCGTCCCCCCTTCACCCCTCCACTTT. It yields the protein CASSFVPPSPLHF.

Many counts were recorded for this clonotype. DNA of the CDR3: TGTGCCAGCAGTCGAGCGGCAGAAGAGACCCAGTACTTC. Its translation: CASSRAAEETQYF. This chain links TRBV12-3 or TRBV12-4 with TRBJ2-5, with D maybe TRBD2 (5 bases). V was cut by 5 bases and J by 3 bases, with 10 bases left in between. The CDR3 covers 13 residues.

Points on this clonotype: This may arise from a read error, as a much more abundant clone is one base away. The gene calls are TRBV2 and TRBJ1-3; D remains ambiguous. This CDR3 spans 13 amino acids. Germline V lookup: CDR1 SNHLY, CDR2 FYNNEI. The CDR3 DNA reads TGTGCCAGCATTTCGCAAACCGGAAACGCCATATATTTT. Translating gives CASISQTGNAIYF.

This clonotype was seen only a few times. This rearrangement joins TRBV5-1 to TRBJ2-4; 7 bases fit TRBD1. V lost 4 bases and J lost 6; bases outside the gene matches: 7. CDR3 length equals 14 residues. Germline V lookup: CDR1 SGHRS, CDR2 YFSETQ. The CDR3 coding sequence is TGCGCCAGCAGCGAGGGACAGCAAATAAACATTCAGTACTTC. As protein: CASSEGQQINIQYF.